One and the same sample provided the 29 T cell receptor beta chains below, sequenced in a study of shared clonotypes between healthy human individuals. Only in-frame clones appear in the TCRdb table, and some are missing; sequencing was by immunoSEQ multiplex PCR. The sample carries under 600,000 clones, 95% to 98% recorded once. Sequencing was carried out using naive CD4+ T cells sorted from blood. Regarding subset: CD45RA+ positively selected. These receptors all come from a woman aged 25 to 39 in good health.

Regarding this clone: The same CDR3 arises from other DNA sequences in this sample as well. This chain uses TRBV5-1 with TRBJ1-1; no firm D call. Germline values: CDR1 SGHRS, CDR2 YFSETQ. Deletions cut 0 bases from V and 2 bases from J, with 5 bases between. The CDR3 is made up of 13 amino acids. The CDR3 coding sequence is TGCGCCAGCAGCTTGGCCAGCAACACTGAAGCTTTCTTT. Its translation is CASSLASNTEAFF.

V usage is TRBV28 and J usage is TRBJ1-5; possibly TRBD1 for D (5 bases). The V gene's germline CDR1 is MDHEN and CDR2 SYDVKM. The CDR3 runs to 17 residues. Trimming took 2 bases from V and 2 from J, leaving 16 bases between them. The CDR3 sequence: CASSLVRQGIGNQPQHF. DNA of the CDR3: TGTGCCAGCAGTTTAGTTAGGCAGGGTATCGGCAATCAGCCCCAGCATTTT.

J is TRBJ1-4 and V is TRBV19; 10 positions agree with TRBD1. From germline, CDR1 is LNHDA and CDR2 SQIVND (reference sequence). CDR3 length: 15 residues. With 7 bases clipped from V and 5 bases from J, the junction kept 7 bases outside the gene matches. CDR3 loop: CASTNTGQGNEKLFF. CDR3 DNA: TGTGCCAGTACTAATACGGGACAGGGGAATGAAAAACTGTTTTTT. Using reference TRBV19 and TRBJ1-4 for the parts outside the CDR3, the full variable domain is DGGITQSPKYLFRKEGQNVTLSCEQNLNHDAMYWYRQDPGQGLRLIYYSQIVNDFQKGDIAEGYSVSREKKESFPLTVTSAQKNPTAFYLCASTNTGQGNEKLFFGSGTQLSVL.

The chain couples TRBV19 to TRBJ2-2; TRBD1 matches 7 bases. The CDR3 length is 15 residues. Germline V lookup: CDR1 LNHDA, CDR2 SQIVND (reference sequence). The V gene end was trimmed by 6 bases and the J gene end by 4 bases; junction bases not matched to a gene: 8. CDR3 nucleotides: TGTGCCAGTAGCGGACAGGTATCTACCACCGGGGAGCTGTTTTTT. Translation: CASSGQVSTTGELFF.

The J gene is TRBJ2-6, the V gene TRBV7-9; D gene unclear. The CDR3 runs to 14 residues. Trimming took off 2 bases at V and 3 bases at J, with 5 bases between the two ends. Looked up from germline, CDR1 is SEHNR and CDR2 is FQNEAQ (reference sequence). DNA for the CDR3: TGTGCCAGCAGCTTACACTTTGGGGCCAACGTCCTGACTTTC. Its protein is CASSLHFGANVLTF.

V gene TRBV7-2 combines with J gene TRBJ2-3; TRBD2 aligns across 10 bases. J was trimmed by 5 bases and V by 2 bases; bases with no gene match: 10. This CDR3 region has 17 residues. The germline CDR1 and CDR2 sequences are SGHTA and FQGNSA. CDR3 sequence reads: CASSLSPTSGQGDTQYF. CDR3 DNA sequence: TGTGCCAGCAGCTTAAGCCCGACTAGCGGGCAGGGAGATACGCAGTATTTT.

V and J are TRBV2 and TRBJ1-1; TRBD1 might be the D (5 bases). Trimming removed 4 bases at V and 2 bases at J, with 11 bases between. The CDR3 is made up of 14 amino acids. The V gene's germline CDR1 is SNHLY and CDR2 FYNNEI. The CDR3 spells CASSVRAGNTEAFF. Here the CDR3 DNA reads TGTGCCAGCAGTGTCAGGGCGGGTAACACTGAAGCTTTCTTT.

This clone was seen just once. This rearrangement joins TRBV7-9 to TRBJ2-1; 11 nucleotides align to TRBD2. CDR1 is SEHNR, CDR2 FQNEAQ, per germline (reference sequence). The CDR3 consists of 15 residues. V was pared by 5 bases and J by 9 bases, with 9 bases of the junction left unmatched. This chain's CDR3 is CASSRTGTSGGEQFF. The CDR3 region has the DNA TGTGCCAGCAGCCGTACCGGGACTAGCGGTGGTGAGCAGTTCTTC.

This chain joins TRBV27 and TRBJ2-1; no reliable D call. Trimming took off 3 bases at V and 4 bases at J, with 13 bases between the two ends. Germline-derived CDR1 and CDR2 are MNHEY and SMNVEV (reference sequence). This CDR3 is 15 amino acids long. The CDR3 region is CASSFEVVGYNEQFF. CDR3 sequence (DNA): TGTGCCAGCAGTTTCGAGGTCGTTGGATACAATGAGCAGTTCTTC.

As to this clone: This specimen includes other DNA sequences encoding the same CDR3. The chain employs TRBV19 and TRBJ2-3; TRBD1 aligns across 8 bases. The germline CDR1 and CDR2 sequences are LNHDA and SQIVND (reference sequence). This CDR3 region has 15 residues. V dropped 3 bases and J dropped 3; count of bases not matched to a gene: 5. The CDR3 protein is CASSIGTGATDTQYF. As DNA, the CDR3 is TGTGCCAGTAGTATTGGGACAGGTGCTACAGATACGCAGTATTTT.

The chain combines TRBV9 with TRBJ2-2, with a possible D match to TRBD1 (5 bases). The CDR3 length is 14 residues. Germline V gene lookup returns CDR1 SGDLS and CDR2 YYNGEE. With 4 bases removed from V and 5 bases from J, the gap between germline ends came to 12 bases. CDR3 DNA: TGTGCCAGCAGCTTCGCCTCAGGGACCGGGGAGCTGTTTTTT. Residues: CASSFASGTGELFF.

CDR3 loop: CASSSGNQETQYF. CDR3 coding DNA: TGTGCCAGCAGCTCCGGGAACCAAGAGACCCAGTACTTC. The chain uses TRBV11-3 and TRBJ2-5; TRBD2 might be the D (5 bases). This CDR3 is 13 amino acids long. V was pared by 4 bases and J by 0 bases, with 6 bases between. Germline V CDR1 and CDR2: SGHNT, YENEEA.

This chain connects TRBV5-1 to TRBJ1-5; D might be TRBD1 (5 bases). This CDR3 has 14 amino acids. The V end was cut by 3 bases, the J end by 5 bases, with 12 bases between. Germline V gene data show CDR1 as SGHRS and CDR2 as YFSETQ. The DNA for the CDR3 is TGCGCCAGCAGCTCCGAGGGGTTACATCAGCCCCAGCATTTT. Amino acids: CASSSEGLHQPQHF.

This clone has only one observation. The V and J genes are TRBV18 and TRBJ2-2, with TRBD2 as a possible D gene (6 bases). Trimming left V 4 bases short and J 0 bases short, with 9 bases between. From germline, CDR1 is KGHSH and CDR2 LQKENI. CDR3 length equals 15 residues. Written as DNA, the CDR3 is TGTGCCAGCTCACTCGGGACTGCGAACACCGGGGAGCTGTTTTTT. Its protein is CASSLGTANTGELFF.

This sequence joins TRBV5-1 and TRBJ2-4, with 14 nucleotides matching TRBD2. The germline V gene encodes CDR1 SGHRS and CDR2 YFSETQ. This CDR3 has 14 residues. The ends lost 3 bases at V and 8 bases at J; junction bases unmatched: 1. Written as DNA, the CDR3 is TGCGCCAGCAGCTGGGGACTAGCGGGAGACATTCAGTACTTC. It translates to CASSWGLAGDIQYF.

This rearrangement joins TRBV18 to TRBJ1-5, with D perhaps matching TRBD1 (6 bases). The germline V gene has CDR1 KGHSH and CDR2 LQKENI. This CDR3 region has 15 residues. V lost 1 base and J 6 bases, leaving 13 bases between the germline ends. CDR3 amino acids: CASSPRNREGQPQHF. The CDR3 DNA reads TGTGCCAGCTCACCACGGAACAGGGAGGGTCAGCCCCAGCATTTT. Looking up the rest from reference TRBV18 and TRBJ1-5 gives the full variable domain: NAGVMQNPRHLVRRRGQEARLRCSPMKGHSHVYWYRQLPEEGLKFMVYLQKENIIDESGMPKERFSAEFPKEGPSILRIQQVVRGDSAAYFCASSPRNREGQPQHFGDGTRLSIL.

The chain combines TRBV6-6 with TRBJ1-4; 7 nucleotides line up with TRBD1. V gave up 6 bases and J gave up 3 bases; unmatched junction bases: 4. The CDR3 length is 14 residues. Germline V gives CDR1 MNHNY, CDR2 SVGAGI (reference sequence). CDR3 sequence: CASRPGGANEKLFF. DNA of the CDR3: TGTGCCAGCAGGCCAGGGGGAGCTAATGAAAAACTGTTTTTT.

The chain is built from TRBV19 and TRBJ2-5; TRBD1 matches at 10 bases. V shed 6 bases, J shed 2 bases, and the junction held 6 bases outside the gene matches. Per the germline V gene, CDR1 is LNHDA and CDR2 is SQIVND (reference sequence). This CDR3 is 15 amino acids long. DNA of the CDR3: TGTGCCAGTAGCCTATCGGGACAGGGGCAAGAGACCCAGTACTTC. It codes for CASSLSGQGQETQYF.

The chain uses TRBV10-2 and TRBJ2-7; D may match TRBD1 or TRBD2 (6 bases each). CDR3 length: 14 residues. Per the germline V gene, CDR1 is WSHSY and CDR2 is SAAADI. With 6 bases removed from V and 0 bases from J, the gap between germline ends came to 12 bases. CDR3 coding DNA: TGCGCCAGCAGGGGGGGCAGGAGCTCCTACGAGCAGTACTTC. Protein sequence: CASRGGRSSYEQYF.

The gene calls are TRBV2 and TRBJ2-3; 8 positions agree with TRBD1. In germline, CDR1 is SNHLY, CDR2 FYNNEI. The CDR3 extends over 14 amino acids. After removal of 8 bases from V and 3 bases from J, the junction contained 7 bases not matched to a gene. The CDR3 sequence: CASQGAFRTDTQYF. DNA of the CDR3: TGTGCCAGCCAGGGGGCGTTTAGGACAGATACGCAGTATTTT.

J is TRBJ2-7 and V is TRBV18, with a possible D match to TRBD2 (5 bases). The CDR3 runs 14 residues. The germline V gene encodes CDR1 KGHSH and CDR2 LQKENI. V was cut by 1 base and J by 7 bases, with 14 bases left in between. As DNA, the CDR3 is TGTGCCAGCTCACCACGGGTAGGCGAGGGAGAGCAGTACTTC. Translated, it gives CASSPRVGEGEQYF.

This rearrangement joins TRBV4-1 to TRBJ2-5, with 11 bases identical to TRBD1. The V segment lost 6 bases and the J segment 7 bases; nucleotides outside the gene matches: 7. Germline loops: CDR1 MGHRA, CDR2 YSYEKL. This CDR3 contains 14 residues. The CDR3 region has the DNA TGCGCCAGCAGTCTCGAGGGGACAGGGGGGACCCAGTACTTC. The encoded protein is CASSLEGTGGTQYF.

V and J are TRBV4-1 and TRBJ1-4; the D gene is possibly TRBD1 (5 bases). The CDR3 is 14 residues long. The germline CDR1 and CDR2 sequences are MGHRA and YSYEKL. Trimming shortened V by 2 bases and J by 3 bases, and 7 bases separated the two germline ends. CDR3 region: CASSQMTANEKLFF. The DNA of the CDR3 is TGCGCCAGCAGCCAAATGACAGCTAATGAAAAACTGTTTTTT.

The V gene is TRBV19, the J gene TRBJ2-7, with D maybe TRBD1 (5 bases). Germline-derived CDR1 and CDR2 are LNHDA and SQIVND (reference sequence). Trimming stripped 3 bases from V and 5 bases from J, with 17 bases between. This CDR3 region has 15 residues. This CDR3 is CASSIATVAFNEQYF. The CDR3 DNA is TGTGCCAGTAGTATCGCGACAGTAGCCTTTAACGAGCAGTACTTC.

Here the CDR3 reads CASSLNQVSTEAFF. The DNA of the CDR3 is TGTGCCAGCAGTTTAAATCAGGTGTCCACTGAAGCTTTCTTT. The rearrangement uses TRBV27 and TRBJ1-1; D remains unclear. Germline lookup yields CDR1 MNHEY and CDR2 SMNVEV (reference sequence). This CDR3 comprises 14 residues. Trimming removed 2 bases from V and 4 bases from J, with 11 bases in between.

This clone was detected only a few times. The chain joins TRBV28 to TRBJ2-7; D is undetermined. Trimming shortened V by 7 bases and J by 7 bases, and 17 bases separated the two germline ends. The length of the CDR3 is 13 residues. Per germline, CDR1 MDHEN and CDR2 SYDVKM. As DNA, the CDR3 is TGTGCCAGCACGGGCGGAGCCGTCTTGGAGCAGTACTTC. It encodes CASTGGAVLEQYF.

The CDR3 nucleotides are TGTGCCAGCAGGTACCCGGGAGTGGAGACCCAGTACTTC. This codes for CASRYPGVETQYF. This chain links TRBV28 with TRBJ2-5; the D gene is possibly TRBD2 (6 bases). Per germline, CDR1 MDHEN and CDR2 SYDVKM. V was clipped by 6 bases and J by 5 bases, with 13 bases between them. The CDR3 is 13 amino acids.

This chain connects TRBV21-1 to TRBJ2-7. TRBV21-1 is annotated as a pseudogene. The length of the CDR3 is 13 residues. The CDR3: CASTGPASGEQYF. CDR3 sequence (DNA): TGTGCCAGCACGGGACCAGCTTCGGGCGAGCAGTACTTC.

The chain combines TRBV7-9 with TRBJ2-1; D perhaps matches TRBD2 (6 bases). The germline CDR1 and CDR2 sequences are SEHNR and FQNEAQ (reference sequence). The CDR3 loop spans 17 amino acids. V was trimmed by 1 base and J by 2 bases, leaving 15 bases between them. The CDR3 here is CASSLEAWEEPYNEQFF. The CDR3 DNA is TGTGCCAGCAGCTTAGAGGCCTGGGAGGAGCCCTACAATGAGCAGTTCTTC.